These T cell receptor beta chains were read from a single sample in a study of T cells after yellow fever vaccination. A single record per CDR3 protein comes from TCRdb applying MiXCR to the 5' RACE reads. The sample contains approximately 350,000 distinct CDR3 sequences, around a tenth of which appear only once. Sequences were derived from PBMCs, sampled on the day of the first yellow fever vaccination. Receptors originate from a man aged 18-30 years who received the YFV17D yellow fever vaccine. The conserved cysteine and the conserved F or W are not part of the CDR3 here. Fields, in order: J gene, V gene, CDR3 protein.

J gene: TRBJ1-5; V gene: TRBV6-5; CDR3 protein: ASSYSWNKPQH
J gene: TRBJ2-2; V gene: TRBV15; CDR3 protein: ATSRGGAQITGELF
J gene: TRBJ1-2; V gene: TRBV4-1; CDR3 protein: ASSQREDGLYGYT
J gene: TRBJ2-5; V gene: TRBV7-2; CDR3 protein: ASSLSAPVAIQETQY
J gene: TRBJ1-5; V gene: TRBV13; CDR3 protein: ASSSRDDNQPQH
J gene: TRBJ2-2; V gene: TRBV12-3/TRBV12-4; CDR3 protein: ASSPSGVAF
J gene: TRBJ2-2; V gene: TRBV7-2; CDR3 protein: ASSLVSTVNTGELF
J gene: TRBJ2-7; V gene: TRBV7-2; CDR3 protein: ASSLSRDSEKQY
J gene: TRBJ1-5; V gene: TRBV12-3/TRBV12-4; CDR3 protein: ASSFPLQPQH
J gene: TRBJ1-1; V gene: TRBV20-1; CDR3 protein: SAPGDNTEAF
J gene: TRBJ2-3; V gene: TRBV3-1; CDR3 protein: ASSLAFSGGAYTDTQY
J gene: TRBJ1-1; V gene: TRBV29-1; CDR3 protein: SVEATEAF
J gene: TRBJ2-2; V gene: TRBV28; CDR3 protein: ASSYGLAGGIGELF
J gene: TRBJ2-4; V gene: TRBV29-1; CDR3 protein: SVEDPRGTNIQY
J gene: TRBJ2-1; V gene: TRBV5-6; CDR3 protein: ASRVKTGSSYNEQF
J gene: TRBJ2-3; V gene: TRBV7-2; CDR3 protein: ASSQRTDTQY
J gene: TRBJ1-2; V gene: TRBV4-3; CDR3 protein: ASSQDPASGYT
J gene: TRBJ2-5; V gene: TRBV5-1; CDR3 protein: ASSSVSGAGQETQY
J gene: TRBJ2-5; V gene: TRBV6-1; CDR3 protein: ASSGGTGRETQY
J gene: TRBJ2-6; V gene: TRBV4-3; CDR3 protein: ASSQVLFGGGGANVLT
J gene: TRBJ1-1; V gene: TRBV27; CDR3 protein: ASSPVLLNTEAF
J gene: TRBJ1-4; V gene: TRBV7-2; CDR3 protein: ASSPDHKLF
J gene: TRBJ2-2; V gene: TRBV29-1; CDR3 protein: SVPSGLAYTGELF
J gene: TRBJ1-1; V gene: TRBV3-1; CDR3 protein: ASSQGFGVNTEAF
J gene: TRBJ2-5; V gene: TRBV5-4; CDR3 protein: ASSLGPGGQETQY
J gene: TRBJ1-1; V gene: TRBV7-8; CDR3 protein: ASSPPAENTEAF
J gene: TRBJ2-1; V gene: TRBV7-7; CDR3 protein: ASSPSLSSYNEQF
J gene: TRBJ1-2; V gene: TRBV7-2; CDR3 protein: ASSAWRGVDYGYT
J gene: TRBJ2-5; V gene: TRBV2; CDR3 protein: AISPPTSQETQY
J gene: TRBJ2-3; V gene: TRBV18; CDR3 protein: ASSPFWTTKDTQY
J gene: TRBJ1-2; V gene: TRBV4-2; CDR3 protein: ASSQEAPPDGYT
J gene: TRBJ2-5; V gene: TRBV7-2; CDR3 protein: ASSLGWGGETQY
J gene: TRBJ2-7; V gene: TRBV14; CDR3 protein: ASRPCTSGVSYEQY
J gene: TRBJ1-5; V gene: TRBV20-1; CDR3 protein: SASGGYSNQPQH
J gene: TRBJ2-3; V gene: TRBV11-2; CDR3 protein: ASSLERRESTDTQY
J gene: TRBJ1-1; V gene: TRBV29-1; CDR3 protein: SVVALHAEAF
J gene: TRBJ2-4; V gene: TRBV7-2; CDR3 protein: ASSLVVTWGKNIQY
J gene: TRBJ2-7; V gene: TRBV20-1; CDR3 protein: SARSSGYEQY
J gene: TRBJ2-3; V gene: TRBV2; CDR3 protein: ASSEPDFTDTQY
J gene: TRBJ1-5; V gene: TRBV11-1; CDR3 protein: ASSLVVRGKYSNQPQH
J gene: TRBJ1-2; V gene: TRBV29-1; CDR3 protein: SVEAGQDGYT
J gene: TRBJ2-7; V gene: TRBV4-3; CDR3 protein: ASSQDQGRGHEQY